Sequencing of this TCR beta chain was carried out in a study of T cells in Graves' hyperthyroidism and ophthalmopathy. Study results and limitations: Most clonotypes expanded in the thyroid (above 0.001) were also present in blood.

V lost 6 bases and J 8 bases, leaving 19 bases between the germline ends. This CDR3 spans 13 amino acids. Per germline, CDR1 DFQATT and CDR2 SNEGSKA (reference sequence). Using RNA transcripts as the source, TCR beta CDR3 regions were amplified. HTBI primers were employed in a first-round RT-PCR of the TCR CDR3. TCRdb reprocessed the multiplex PCR reads via MiXCR and lists one record per CDR3 protein. This table has about 640,000 distinct CDR3 sequences, around 21% appearing once. A note on this clonotype: Its cognate antigen is unknown.

The clonotype originates from a young man with Graves' ophthalmopathy. The chain uses TRBV20-1 and TRBJ1-2; perhaps TRBD1 as D (5 bases). The sequencing input was blood. The CDR3: CSAPPQRGWGYTF. The CDR3 nucleotides read TGCAGTGCCCCGCCCCAGAGGGGCTGGGGCTACACCTTC.